This T cell receptor beta chain was retrieved from a study of graft-versus-host responses after intestinal transplantation. Across the study: All recipients got anti-thymocyte globulin induction, then tacrolimus and steroids for three to four years.

Comments on this clone: Its specificity is not known.

Method: immunoSEQ multiplex PCR; TCRdb's copy keeps in-frame clones and lacks some. Of under 90,000 clones listed, around 90% are singletons. Study-wide findings and caveats: Allografts of patients with graft-donor T cell macrochimerism showed high graft-versus-host to host-versus-graft clone ratios. Early declines in HvG clones that occurred post-transplant were associated with peak circulating GvH clone levels.

Germline CDR1 KGHSH, CDR2 LQKENI. V was clipped by 3 bases and J by 1 base, with 12 bases between them. This CDR3 spans 15 amino acids. The chain joins TRBV18 to TRBJ1-1; D is perhaps TRBD1 (6 bases). The TCR sequence derives from a human donor who was the organ donor for an intestinal transplant. Sequencing was performed on unstimulated CD8+ T cells sorted from spleen or lymph node cells, taken before transplant. CDR3 loop: CASSPQDSWNTEAFF. In DNA, the CDR3 is TGTGCCAGCTCACCTCAGGACAGCTGGAACACTGAAGCTTTCTTT.